The rows below give T cell receptor beta chains drawn from one sample of a study of T cell clones after liver transplantation. The protocol was immunoSEQ multiplex PCR, while the TCRdb copy is restricted to in-frame clones and leaves out a portion. Seen here are tens of thousands of clones, less than 90% observed once, and the top ten hold around 14%. Sequences were derived from CD8+ T cells from blood, sampled 12 months after liver transplant. Receptors were obtained from a human patient who received a liver transplant. Certain T cells may be donor cells from the graft. CDR3s include the opening cysteine and the closing phenylalanine or tryptophan. D genes are given only for firm matches. Not every row has a clone size; where given, it reads once, few, many or a size class.

d_gene: TRBD1; abundance: NA; j_gene: TRBJ1-5; v_gene: TRBV2; CDR3aa: CASSGDREGNQPQHF; CDR3nt: TGTGCCAGCAGTGGGGACAGGGAGGGCAATCAGCCCCAGCATTTT
d_gene: NA; abundance: NA; j_gene: TRBJ2-7; v_gene: TRBV27; CDR3aa: CASSRAGTGEQYF; CDR3nt: TGTGCCAGCAGTCGGGCCGGGACGGGGGAGCAGTACTTC
d_gene: TRBD2; abundance: NA; j_gene: TRBJ2-3; v_gene: TRBV6-5; CDR3aa: CASTPLAGVTDTQYF; CDR3nt: TGTGCCAGCACTCCGCTAGCGGGAGTCACAGATACGCAGTATTTT
d_gene: TRBD2; abundance: NA; j_gene: TRBJ2-1; v_gene: TRBV5-1; CDR3aa: CASSPDDYPGLERGEQFF; CDR3nt: TGCGCCAGCAGTCCCGACGACTACCCGGGACTAGAAAGGGGTGAGCAGTTCTTC
d_gene: TRBD2; abundance: NA; j_gene: TRBJ2-7; v_gene: TRBV27; CDR3aa: CASSFTSGSSWEQYF; CDR3nt: TGTGCCAGCAGTTTCACTAGCGGGAGCTCTTGGGAGCAGTACTTC
d_gene: NA; abundance: NA; j_gene: TRBJ2-7; v_gene: TRBV4-2; CDR3aa: CASSQDLGDYEQYF; CDR3nt: TGTGCCAGCAGCCAAGATCTTGGTGACTACGAGCAGTACTTC
d_gene: TRBD1; abundance: NA; j_gene: TRBJ1-1; v_gene: TRBV19; CDR3aa: CASIPAQGVRTEAFF; CDR3nt: TGTGCCAGTATTCCCGCCCAGGGGGTGAGGACTGAAGCTTTCTTT
d_gene: NA; abundance: NA; j_gene: TRBJ1-1; v_gene: TRBV2; CDR3aa: CASSVPGGSTEAFF; CDR3nt: TGTGCCAGCAGTGTTCCGGGGGGAAGCACTGAAGCTTTCTTT
d_gene: TRBD2; abundance: NA; j_gene: TRBJ2-5; v_gene: TRBV30; CDR3aa: CAWTKERELEETQYF; CDR3nt: TGTGCCTGGACCAAAGAGCGGGAGCTAGAAGAGACCCAGTACTTC
d_gene: NA; abundance: once; j_gene: TRBJ2-1; v_gene: TRBV11-2; CDR3aa: CASSFAANEQFF; CDR3nt: TGTGCCAGCAGCTTTGCGGCAAATGAGCAGTTCTTC
d_gene: TRBD1; abundance: NA; j_gene: TRBJ1-5; v_gene: TRBV7-9; CDR3aa: CASSLGAQGIQPQHF; CDR3nt: TGTGCCAGCAGCTTAGGAGCACAGGGGATTCAGCCCCAGCATTTT
d_gene: NA; abundance: NA; j_gene: TRBJ2-7; v_gene: TRBV28; CDR3aa: CASSSSLYGRSGWHEQYF; CDR3nt: TGTGCCAGCAGTTCTTCTTTATATGGCCGCTCAGGATGGCACGAGCAGTACTTC
d_gene: TRBD2; abundance: NA; j_gene: TRBJ2-3; v_gene: TRBV6-5; CDR3aa: CASSWGGRTDTQYF; CDR3nt: TGTGCCAGCAGTTGGGGCGGGAGGACAGATACGCAGTATTTT
d_gene: TRBD2; abundance: NA; j_gene: TRBJ2-1; v_gene: TRBV15; CDR3aa: CATSLGLAGGQQEQFF; CDR3nt: TGTGCCACCAGTCTTGGACTAGCGGGAGGCCAACAGGAGCAGTTCTTC
d_gene: NA; abundance: NA; j_gene: TRBJ2-1; v_gene: TRBV29-1; CDR3aa: CSVGVSGYNEQFF; CDR3nt: TGCAGCGTTGGGGTTTCGGGATACAATGAGCAGTTCTTC
d_gene: TRBD1; abundance: NA; j_gene: TRBJ1-1; v_gene: TRBV6-5; CDR3aa: CASSYSTGMNTEAFF; CDR3nt: TGTGCCAGCAGTTACTCGACAGGGATGAACACTGAAGCTTTCTTT